These 17 T cell receptor beta chains originate from one sample sequenced in a study of blood T cell repertoires in COVID-19. The protocol was immunoSEQ multiplex PCR, while the TCRdb copy is restricted to in-frame clones and leaves out a portion. The profile shows under 55,000 clones, more than 70% of them singletons. Sequencing was performed on peripheral blood. The receptors originated from a human donor in a cohort sampled during active COVID-19.

The chain carries TRBV5-6 and TRBJ2-2; 7 bases are a match to TRBD2. The junction had 5 bases not matched to a gene; V was cut back by 5 bases and J by 4 bases. This CDR3 has 14 amino acids. The germline V gene has CDR1 SGHDT and CDR2 YYEEEE. CDR3 DNA: TGTGCCAGCAGTCTGCGGGGGTTCACCGGGGAGCTGTTTTTT. It codes for CASSLRGFTGELFF.

This clone was recorded only once. The rearrangement uses TRBV27 and TRBJ2-2, with 8 positions matching TRBD1. V trimming: 0 bases; J trimming: 4 bases; junction bases outside the gene matches: 7. Germline CDR1 and CDR2: MNHEY and SMNVEV (reference sequence). This CDR3 is 17 amino acids long. This CDR3 is CASSLSSRGHSTGELFF. The CDR3 nucleotides are TGTGCCAGCAGTTTATCGAGCAGGGGGCATAGCACCGGGGAGCTGTTTTTT.

The chain links TRBV9 to TRBJ2-7; D is possibly TRBD1 (6 bases). With 3 bases removed from V and 5 bases from J, the gap between germline ends came to 15 bases. CDR3 length equals 14 residues. The germline V gene has CDR1 SGDLS and CDR2 YYNGEE. In DNA, the CDR3 is TGTGCCAGCAGCGGCCTACAGGGTAACCACGAGCAGTACTTC. Translating gives CASSGLQGNHEQYF.

This clone is a singleton in its sample. In DNA, the CDR3 is TGTGCCAGCAGCCTACGACAGGGCAACACTGAAGCTTTCTTT. The encoded protein is CASSLRQGNTEAFF. The chain couples TRBV2 to TRBJ1-1; 7 positions match TRBD1. Trimming removed 6 bases from V and 2 bases from J; junction bases left unmatched: 6. This CDR3 comprises 14 residues. CDR1 is SNHLY, CDR2 FYNNEI, per germline. The entire variable domain, with the rest obtained from reference TRBV2 and TRBJ1-1, is as follows: EPEVTQTPSHQVTQMGQEVILRCVPISNHLYFYWYRQILGQKVEFLVSFYNNEISEKSEIFDDQFSVERPDGSNFTLKIRSTKLEDSAMYFCASSLRQGNTEAFFGQGTRLTVV.

V gene TRBV7-2 combines with J gene TRBJ2-3, with D unresolved. V lost 4 bases to trimming and J lost 6 bases, with 5 bases between them. CDR1 is SGHTA and CDR2 is FQGNSA in the germline V gene. This CDR3 spans 11 amino acids. CDR3 in amino acids: CASSSQDTQYF. The DNA of the CDR3 is TGTGCCAGCAGCTCCCAGGATACGCAGTATTTT. The full variable domain, rest sourced from reference TRBV7-2 and TRBJ2-3, is GAGVSQSPSNKVTEKGKDVELRCDPISGHTALYWYRQSLGQGLEFLIYFQGNSAPDKSGLPSDRFSAERTGGSVSTLTIQRTQQEDSAVYLCASSSQDTQYFGPGTRLTVL.

The chain has TRBV7-3 and TRBJ1-6; D ambiguous. This CDR3 contains 15 residues. The germline gives CDR1 SGHTA, CDR2 FQGTGA. V was trimmed by 2 bases and J by 0 bases, leaving 5 bases between them. The chain's CDR3 is CASSLVSSYNSPLHF. DNA for the CDR3: TGTGCCAGCAGCTTAGTGAGCTCCTATAATTCACCCCTCCACTTT.

J is TRBJ1-5 and V is TRBV11-2; D remains ambiguous. V shed 4 bases and J shed 4 bases, with 8 bases lying between them. Germline values: CDR1 SGHAT, CDR2 FQNNGV. The CDR3 extends over 13 amino acids. CDR3: CASSSQANQPQHF. The CDR3 nucleotides are TGTGCCAGCAGCTCCCAGGCGAATCAGCCCCAGCATTTT.

The J gene is TRBJ2-3, the V gene TRBV29-1; 11 bases are a match to TRBD2. After removal of 8 bases from V and 4 bases from J, the junction contained 5 bases not matched to a gene. Germline CDR1 reads SQVTM; CDR2 reads ANQGSEA. The CDR3 is made up of 13 amino acids. This CDR3 reads CSPTGLAADTQYF. For the CDR3, the DNA is TGCAGCCCGACGGGACTAGCGGCAGATACGCAGTATTTT.

This rearrangement joins TRBV11-2 to TRBJ2-2; D remains ambiguous. Trimming took off 5 bases at V and 7 bases at J, with 11 bases between the two ends. The CDR3 is 13 amino acids. Per the germline V gene, CDR1 is SGHAT and CDR2 is FQNNGV. As DNA, the CDR3 is TGTGCCAGCAGCCAGAGAGGTTACGGGGAGCTGTTTTTT. Amino acids: CASSQRGYGELFF.

The chain joins TRBV28 to TRBJ2-3, with a tentative D call TRBD1 (6 bases). This CDR3 spans 14 amino acids. Deletions cut 1 base from V and 6 bases from J, with 11 bases between. Per germline, CDR1 MDHEN and CDR2 SYDVKM. DNA of the CDR3: TGTGCCAGCAGTTTATTAGGGGGTAGGGATACGCAGTATTTT. This sequence encodes CASSLLGGRDTQYF.

The J gene is TRBJ1-2, the V gene TRBV19; no clear D. Trimming took 6 bases from V and 1 from J, leaving 9 bases between them. The germline V gene encodes CDR1 LNHDA and CDR2 SQIVND (reference sequence). The CDR3 extends over 13 amino acids. The CDR3 sequence is CASRTQINYGYTF. The DNA of the CDR3 is TGTGCCAGTAGAACACAGATTAACTATGGCTACACCTTC.

J is TRBJ2-7 and V is TRBV30; D remains ambiguous. CDR1 is GTSNPN and CDR2 is SVGIG in the germline V gene (reference sequence). V was cut by 1 base and J by 4 bases, with 8 bases left in between. CDR3 length equals 12 residues. The CDR3 spells CAWSANSYEQYF. The CDR3 bases are TGTGCCTGGAGTGCTAACAGTTACGAGCAGTACTTC.

This rearrangement joins TRBV6-2 or TRBV6-3 to TRBJ1-5, with 9 bases lining up with TRBD1. The CDR3 spans 14 residues. Trimming took 5 bases from V and 5 from J; bases not matched to a gene: 4. Germline loops: CDR1 MNHEY, CDR2 SVGEGT. CDR3 nucleotides: TGTGCCAGCAGTCGACAGGGGGAACATCAGCCCCAGCATTTT. As protein: CASSRQGEHQPQHF.

The chain employs TRBV6-1 and TRBJ2-1; 11 positions agree with TRBD1. From germline, CDR1 is MNHNS and CDR2 SASEGT. The CDR3 contains 16 residues. Trimming at V came to 0 bases and at J to 6 bases, leaving 4 bases not matched to a gene. The CDR3 DNA sequence: TGTGCCAGCAGTGAAGCAGCCGGGACAGGGGGCAATGAGCAGTTCTTC. Amino acid sequence: CASSEAAGTGGNEQFF.

This clone was counted a few times. The chain couples TRBV20-1 to TRBJ2-1; the D gene is possibly TRBD2 (6 bases). CDR1 and CDR2 (germline): DFQATT, SNEGSKA (reference sequence). V was pared by 6 bases and J by 10 bases, with 10 bases between. CDR3 size: 10 residues. The CDR3 DNA is TGCAGTGCCCATCGGGGGGAGCAGTTCTTC. As protein: CSAHRGEQFF.

This chain joins TRBV7-8 and TRBJ1-6; 10 bases line up with TRBD1. Unmatched junction bases numbered 3, after V lost 5 bases and J lost 5 bases. This CDR3 contains 15 residues. Germline V CDR1 and CDR2: SGHVS, FQNEAQ. CDR3 sequence (DNA): TGTGCCAGCAGCCGACAGGGGGCGGATAATTCACCCCTCCACTTT. It codes for CASSRQGADNSPLHF.

In this sample, this clone turned up a few times. The chain combines TRBV5-6 with TRBJ2-7; 13 bases match TRBD2. Looked up from germline, CDR1 is SGHDT and CDR2 is YYEEEE. J was trimmed by 3 bases and V by 3 bases; bases with no gene match: 6. The CDR3 runs to 16 residues. Here the CDR3 DNA reads TGTGCCAGCAGCTCGCGACTAGCGGGGGGAGTCTACGAGCAGTACTTC. Protein product: CASSSRLAGGVYEQYF.